This T cell receptor (beta chain) comes out of a study of blood T cell repertoires in COVID-19. On the study more broadly: Samples representing acute and convalescent COVID-19 were sourced from the United States, Italy and Spain.

In the original analysis: By means of reference gene primer amplification, nucleated cell counts were estimated. TCRdb's copy holds only in-frame clones and misses some; the assay was immunoSEQ multiplex PCR. That table is the source of V, J and clone size, and D and trimming were worked out from the DNA. The table lists 190,000 or so clones, approximately 86% of them singletons. Per germline, CDR1 MNHEY and CDR2 SMNVEV (reference sequence). The CDR3 is 14 residues long. The V and J ends lost 3 bases and 7 bases, in that order; junction bases with no gene match: 7. The source material was peripheral blood. The receptor was derived from a man aged 55 to 70 with COVID-19, enrolled during active disease. The chain carries TRBV27 and TRBJ2-7; 9 bases fit TRBD2. This CDR3 is CASSLREGLGEQYF. In DNA, the CDR3 is TGTGCCAGCAGTTTGCGGGAGGGCCTAGGGGAGCAGTACTTC.